The sequence of this T cell receptor (beta chain) was determined in a study of cytomegalovirus exposure and HLA in healthy donors. PCR employed 60 Vbeta and 13 Jbeta primers. Clones were sequenced by immunoSEQ multiplex PCR, and TCRdb holds only the in-frame ones, with some missing. The data hold some 120,000 clones, with around 74% observed a single time. V was pared by 5 bases and J by 1 base, with 14 bases between. The CDR3 runs to 15 residues. The germline CDR1 and CDR2 sequences are MNHEY and SMNVEV (reference sequence). V and J are TRBV27 and TRBJ1-1; D is perhaps TRBD1 (6 bases). This sequence was found in a man aged 40-49 years in good health and CMV-seropositive. Material for sequencing was PBMCs. CDR3 bases: TGTGCCAGCAGTCGTTCCGGGACAAAGAACACTGAAGCTTTCTTT. This encodes CASSRSGTKNTEAFF.